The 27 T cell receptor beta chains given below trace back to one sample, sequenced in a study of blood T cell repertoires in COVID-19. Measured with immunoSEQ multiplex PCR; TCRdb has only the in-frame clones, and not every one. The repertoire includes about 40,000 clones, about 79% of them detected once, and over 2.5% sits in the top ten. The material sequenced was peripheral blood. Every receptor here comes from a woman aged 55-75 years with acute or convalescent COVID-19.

Written as DNA, the CDR3 is TGTGCCAGTAGTATAGAGGAGACCTATGGCTACACCTTC. Residues: CASSIEETYGYTF. The chain is built from TRBV19 and TRBJ1-2; no reliable D call. This CDR3 has 13 amino acids. The germline CDR1 and CDR2 sequences are LNHDA and SQIVND (reference sequence). V was trimmed by 0 bases and J by 4 bases, leaving 6 bases between them.

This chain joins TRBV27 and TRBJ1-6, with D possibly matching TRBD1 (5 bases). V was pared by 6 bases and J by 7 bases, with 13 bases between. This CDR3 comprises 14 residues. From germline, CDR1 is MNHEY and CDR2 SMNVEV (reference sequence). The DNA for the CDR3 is TGTGCCAGCAGCTCCAGTAACAGGAATTCACCCCTCCACTTT. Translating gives CASSSSNRNSPLHF.

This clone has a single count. The CDR3 is CAWSGRAAYNSPLHF. CDR3 nucleotide sequence: TGTGCCTGGAGTGGGAGGGCAGCGTATAATTCACCCCTCCACTTT. The genes are TRBV30 and TRBJ1-6, with D unclear. The CDR3 spans 15 residues. Per the germline V gene, CDR1 is GTSNPN and CDR2 is SVGIG (reference sequence). The V gene lost 1 base and the J gene lost 4 bases, with 11 bases spanning the gap.

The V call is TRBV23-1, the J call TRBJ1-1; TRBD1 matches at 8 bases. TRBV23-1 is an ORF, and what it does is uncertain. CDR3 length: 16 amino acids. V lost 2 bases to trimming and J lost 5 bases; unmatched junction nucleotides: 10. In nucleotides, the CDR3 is TGCGCCAGCAGTCAAATCCTCGGACAGGGCGGGACTGAAGCTTTCTTT. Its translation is CASSQILGQGGTEAFF.

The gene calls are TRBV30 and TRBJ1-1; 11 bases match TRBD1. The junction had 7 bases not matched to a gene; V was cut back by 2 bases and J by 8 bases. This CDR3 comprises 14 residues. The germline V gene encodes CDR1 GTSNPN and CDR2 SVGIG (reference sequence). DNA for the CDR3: TGTGCCTGGAGTCGATTGGACAGGGGGCCCGAAGCTTTCTTT. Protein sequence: CAWSRLDRGPEAFF.

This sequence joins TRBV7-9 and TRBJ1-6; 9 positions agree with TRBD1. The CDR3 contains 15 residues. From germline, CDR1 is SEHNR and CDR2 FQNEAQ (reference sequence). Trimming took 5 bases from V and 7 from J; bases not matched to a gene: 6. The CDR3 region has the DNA TGTGCCAGCAGCCCGAGGGACAGGGAGAATTCACCCCTCCACTTT. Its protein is CASSPRDRENSPLHF.

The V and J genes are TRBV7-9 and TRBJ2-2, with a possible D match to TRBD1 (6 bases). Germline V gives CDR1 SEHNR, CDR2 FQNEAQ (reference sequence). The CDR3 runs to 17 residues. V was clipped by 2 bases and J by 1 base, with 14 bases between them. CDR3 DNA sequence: TGTGCCAGCAGCTTACAGTTCGGACAGCAGAACACCGGGGAGCTGTTTTTT. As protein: CASSLQFGQQNTGELFF.

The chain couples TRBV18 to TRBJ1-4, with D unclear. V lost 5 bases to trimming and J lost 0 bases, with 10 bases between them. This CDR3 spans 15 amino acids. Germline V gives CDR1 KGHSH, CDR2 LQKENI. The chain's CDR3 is CASSRTGSTNEKLFF. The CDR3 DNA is TGTGCCAGCTCAAGAACGGGTTCAACTAATGAAAAACTGTTTTTT.

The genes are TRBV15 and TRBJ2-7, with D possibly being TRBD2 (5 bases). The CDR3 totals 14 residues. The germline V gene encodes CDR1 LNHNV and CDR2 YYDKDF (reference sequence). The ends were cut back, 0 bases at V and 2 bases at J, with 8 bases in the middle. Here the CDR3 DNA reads TGTGCCACCAGCAGAGATTCCGGGGCCTACGAGCAGTACTTC. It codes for CATSRDSGAYEQYF.

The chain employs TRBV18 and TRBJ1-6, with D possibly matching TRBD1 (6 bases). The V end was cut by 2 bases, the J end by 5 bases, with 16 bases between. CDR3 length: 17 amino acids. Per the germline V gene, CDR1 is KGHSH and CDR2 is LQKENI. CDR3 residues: CASSPNKGVTNNSPLHF. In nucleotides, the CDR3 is TGTGCCAGCTCACCAAACAAGGGGGTCACGAATAATTCACCCCTCCACTTT.

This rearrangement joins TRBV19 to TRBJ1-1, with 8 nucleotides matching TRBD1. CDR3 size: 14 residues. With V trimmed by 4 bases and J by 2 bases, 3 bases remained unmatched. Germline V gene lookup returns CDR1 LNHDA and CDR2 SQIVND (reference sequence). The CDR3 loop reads CASSKDRVNTEAFF. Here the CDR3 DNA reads TGTGCCAGTAGTAAGGACAGGGTTAACACTGAAGCTTTCTTT.

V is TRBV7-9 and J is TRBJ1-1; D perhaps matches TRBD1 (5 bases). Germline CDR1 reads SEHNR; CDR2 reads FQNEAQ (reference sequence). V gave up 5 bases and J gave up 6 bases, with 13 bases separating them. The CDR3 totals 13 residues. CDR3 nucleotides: TGTGCCAGCAGCCTCCAGGGTAAGGCTGAAGCTTTCTTT. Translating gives CASSLQGKAEAFF. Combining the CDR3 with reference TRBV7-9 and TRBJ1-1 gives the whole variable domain DTGVSQNPRHKITKRGQNVTFRCDPISEHNRLYWYRQTLGQGPEFLTYFQNEAQLEKSRLLSDRFSAERPKGSFSTLEIQRTEQGDSAMYLCASSLQGKAEAFFGQGTRLTVV.

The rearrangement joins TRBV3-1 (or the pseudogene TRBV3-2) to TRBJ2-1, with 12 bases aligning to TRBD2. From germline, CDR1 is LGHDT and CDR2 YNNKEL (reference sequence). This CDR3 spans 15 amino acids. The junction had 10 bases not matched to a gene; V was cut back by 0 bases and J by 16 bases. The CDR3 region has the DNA TGTGCCAGCAGCCAAGACATGACTAGCGGGAGAGTAGTTTTCTTC. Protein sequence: CASSQDMTSGRVVFF.

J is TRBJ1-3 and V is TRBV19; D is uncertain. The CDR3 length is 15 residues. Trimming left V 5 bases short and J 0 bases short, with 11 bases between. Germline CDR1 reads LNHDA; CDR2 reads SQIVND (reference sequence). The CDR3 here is CASSVLLSSGNTIYF. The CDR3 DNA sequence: TGTGCCAGTAGTGTCTTACTAAGCTCTGGAAACACCATATATTTT.

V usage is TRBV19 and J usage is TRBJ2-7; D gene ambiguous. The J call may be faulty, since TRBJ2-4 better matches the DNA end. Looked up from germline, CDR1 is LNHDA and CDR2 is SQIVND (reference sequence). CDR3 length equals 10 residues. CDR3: CASRVRIQYF. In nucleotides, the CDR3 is TGTGCCAGTAGAGTGCGCATTCAGTACTTC.

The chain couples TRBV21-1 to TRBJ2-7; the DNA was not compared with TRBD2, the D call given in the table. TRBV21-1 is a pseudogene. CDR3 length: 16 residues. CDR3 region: CASSETRGSLAYEQYF. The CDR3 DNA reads TGTGCCAGCAGCGAAACGCGCGGGAGCTTAGCCTACGAGCAGTACTTC.

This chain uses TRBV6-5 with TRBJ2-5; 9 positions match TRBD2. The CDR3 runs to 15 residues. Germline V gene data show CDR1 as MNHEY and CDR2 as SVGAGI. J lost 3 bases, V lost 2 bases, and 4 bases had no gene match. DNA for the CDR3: TGTGCCAGCAGTTACCAGCGGGGGGAAAAAGAGACCCAGTACTTC. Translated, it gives CASSYQRGEKETQYF.

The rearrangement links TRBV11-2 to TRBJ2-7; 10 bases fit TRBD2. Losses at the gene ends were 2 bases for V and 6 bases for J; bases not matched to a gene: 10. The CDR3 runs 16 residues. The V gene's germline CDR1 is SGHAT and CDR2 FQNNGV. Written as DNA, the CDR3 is TGTGCCAGCAGCTTATTAGGACTAGCGGCGCCGCCCGAGCAGTACTTC. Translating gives CASSLLGLAAPPEQYF.

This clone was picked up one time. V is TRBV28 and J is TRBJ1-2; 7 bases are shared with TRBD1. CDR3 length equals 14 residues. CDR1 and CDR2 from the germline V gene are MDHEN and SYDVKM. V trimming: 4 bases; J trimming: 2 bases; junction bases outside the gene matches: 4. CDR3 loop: CASSSGQDNYGYTF. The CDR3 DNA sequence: TGTGCCAGCAGTTCTGGACAGGACAACTATGGCTACACCTTC.

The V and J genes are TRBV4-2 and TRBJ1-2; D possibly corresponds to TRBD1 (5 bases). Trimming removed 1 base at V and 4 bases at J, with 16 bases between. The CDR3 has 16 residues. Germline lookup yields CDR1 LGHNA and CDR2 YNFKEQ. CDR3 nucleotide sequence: TGTGCCAGCAGCCAAGCTCAGGCGGGGGTTCGCTATGGCTACACCTTC. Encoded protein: CASSQAQAGVRYGYTF.

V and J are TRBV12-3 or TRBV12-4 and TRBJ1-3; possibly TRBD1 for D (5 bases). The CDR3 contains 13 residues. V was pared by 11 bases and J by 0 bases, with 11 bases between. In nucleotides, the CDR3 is TGTGCCTGCGGGGGGAGCTCTGGAAACACCATATATTTT. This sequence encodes CACGGSSGNTIYF.

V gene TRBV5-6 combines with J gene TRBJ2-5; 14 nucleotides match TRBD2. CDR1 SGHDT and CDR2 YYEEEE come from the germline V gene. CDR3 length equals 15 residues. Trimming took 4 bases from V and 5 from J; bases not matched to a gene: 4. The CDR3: CASSPGLAGVETQYF. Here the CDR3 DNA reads TGTGCCAGCAGCCCGGGACTAGCGGGAGTGGAGACCCAGTACTTC.

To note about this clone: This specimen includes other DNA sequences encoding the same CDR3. The CDR3 region is CASSYSPGGTGELFF. Written as DNA, the CDR3 is TGTGCCAGCAGTTACTCCCCAGGGGGTACCGGGGAGCTGTTTTTT. The chain joins TRBV6-5 to TRBJ2-2; 7 positions match TRBD1. The J segment lost 5 bases and the V segment lost 0 bases, leaving 3 bases of the junction unmatched. The CDR3 runs to 15 residues. Germline V gene sequence: CDR1 MNHEY, CDR2 SVGAGI.

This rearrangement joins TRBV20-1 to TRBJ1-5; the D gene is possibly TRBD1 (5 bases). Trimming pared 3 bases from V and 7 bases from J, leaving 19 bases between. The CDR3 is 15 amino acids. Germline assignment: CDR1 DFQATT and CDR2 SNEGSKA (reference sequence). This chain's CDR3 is CSASATGGGSQPQHF. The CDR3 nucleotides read TGCAGTGCTAGTGCAACCGGGGGGGGTAGCCAGCCCCAGCATTTT.

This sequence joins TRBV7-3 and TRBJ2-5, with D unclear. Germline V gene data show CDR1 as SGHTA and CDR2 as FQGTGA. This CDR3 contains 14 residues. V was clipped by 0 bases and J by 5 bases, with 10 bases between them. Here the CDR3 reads CASSLTAQSETQYF. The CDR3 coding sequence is TGTGCCAGCAGCTTAACGGCACAGTCGGAGACCCAGTACTTC.

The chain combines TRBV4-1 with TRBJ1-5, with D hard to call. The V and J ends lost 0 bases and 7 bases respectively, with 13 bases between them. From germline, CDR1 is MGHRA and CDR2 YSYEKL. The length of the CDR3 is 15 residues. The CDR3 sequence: CASSQERTRGQPQHF. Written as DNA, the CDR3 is TGCGCCAGCAGCCAAGAAAGGACCCGGGGACAGCCCCAGCATTTT.

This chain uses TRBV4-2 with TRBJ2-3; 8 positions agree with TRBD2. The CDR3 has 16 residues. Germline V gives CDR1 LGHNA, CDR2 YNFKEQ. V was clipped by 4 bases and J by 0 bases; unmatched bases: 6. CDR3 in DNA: TGTGCCAGCAGCCGCCTCCGGGGGGGCAGCACAGATACGCAGTATTTT. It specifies CASSRLRGGSTDTQYF.